Listed below are T cell receptor beta chains from one sample, sequenced in a study of cytomegalovirus exposure and HLA in healthy donors. Using immunoSEQ multiplex PCR, the repertoire was profiled, and TCRdb retains in-frame clones only, with some absent. The sample holds over 130,000 clones; nearly 90% are singletons and the top ten take 0.51%. The material sequenced was PBMCs. The receptor set was obtained from a woman in her thirties or forties in good health and CMV-seronegative. Each CDR3 is given with its conserved first and last residue. Each record gives: clone size, D gene, V gene, J gene, CDR3 DNA, CDR3 protein. A D gene is named only where the DNA matches it firmly. A row's size may be missing; if present it is once, few, many or a size class.

.	TRBD2	TRBV15	TRBJ2-5	TGTGCCACCAGCAGAGCGCCGGGAGGGCTAGAGACCCAGTACTTC	CATSRAPGGLETQYF
.	.	TRBV5-8	TRBJ2-5	TGTGCCAGCAGCTTCGGGTCCTGGGAGACCCAGTACTTC	CASSFGSWETQYF
.	.	TRBV5-1	TRBJ2-1	TGCGCCAGCAGATTACAGGGCTCCTACAATGAGCAGTTCTTC	CASRLQGSYNEQFF
once	TRBD1	TRBV4-1	TRBJ2-7	TGCGCCAGCAGCCCCAAACGCCGGACAGGGGTCGACGAGCAGTACTTC	CASSPKRRTGVDEQYF
.	.	TRBV11-3	TRBJ1-1	TGTGCCAGCAGCTTAAGGACACGGTTTTCCCTCATGAACACTGAAGCTTTCTTT	CASSLRTRFSLMNTEAFF
.	TRBD2	TRBV19	TRBJ2-3	TGTGCCAGTAGTATGGAAATAGCGGGAGGGCCGGATACGCAGTATTTT	CASSMEIAGGPDTQYF
.	.	TRBV7-9	TRBJ1-4	TGTTCCAGCAGCCCCGGACAGAGTGCAACTAATGAAAAACTGTTTTTT	CSSSPGQSATNEKLFF
.	.	TRBV7-9	TRBJ2-3	TGTTCCAGCAGCCCGACTAGTATCCGACAAAGGGCGGCAGATACGCAGTATTTT	CSSSPTSIRQRAADTQYF
.	TRBD1	TRBV7-9	TRBJ1-1	TGTTCCAGCAGCTCACAGGGGGCGAGCACTGAAGCTTTCTTT	CSSSSQGASTEAFF
.	.	TRBV7-9	TRBJ1-1	TGTTCCAGCAGCACAGGGACGCGTACTGAAGCTTTCTTT	CSSSTGTRTEAFF
.	TRBD2	TRBV27	TRBJ2-7	TGTGCCAGCAGTTTCGGACTAGCCCCCTACGAGCAGTACTTC	CASSFGLAPYEQYF
.	TRBD1	TRBV11-3	TRBJ2-7	TGTGCCAGCTCGTGGGGGACAGGGCCTTACGAGCAGTACTTC	CASSWGTGPYEQYF
.	TRBD2	TRBV4-2	TRBJ2-4	TGTGCCAGCAGCCAAGTGGTGGGAGGGCTAGCCAAAAACATTCAGTACTTC	CASSQVVGGLAKNIQYF
.	.	TRBV6-5	TRBJ1-3	TGTGCCAGCAGTTACTCAACCGGAGGCTCTGGAAACACCATATATTTT	CASSYSTGGSGNTIYF
.	.	TRBV6-1	TRBJ2-6	TGTGCCAGCAGTGCTCGGGTCGATAGCTCTGGGGCCAACGTCCTGACTTTC	CASSARVDSSGANVLTF
.	.	TRBV7-6	TRBJ1-1	TGTGCCAGCAGTCGACAGGTCTACACTGAAGCTTTCTTT	CASSRQVYTEAFF
.	.	TRBV21-1	TRBJ1-5	TGTGCCAGCAGCCCCCGGGGACAGCTTGTAAATCAGCCCCAGCATTTT	CASSPRGQLVNQPQHF
.	TRBD2	TRBV4-2	TRBJ2-5	TGTGCCAGCAGCTTCGGCCGGGGGGGAGAGACCCAGTACTTC	CASSFGRGGETQYF
.	TRBD2	TRBV7-9	TRBJ2-1	TGTTCCAGCAGCAATGTAGCGGGAGGGCCACGGAATGAGCAGTTCTTC	CSSSNVAGGPRNEQFF
.	TRBD1	TRBV7-8	TRBJ1-2	TGTGCCAGCAGCTGGGACAGCGGATATGGCTACACCTTC	CASSWDSGYGYTF
.	.	TRBV5-6	TRBJ2-1	TGTGCCAGCAGCTACATAGCGGTTAGCTCCTACAATGAGCAGTTCTTC	CASSYIAVSSYNEQFF
.	TRBD1	TRBV7-9	TRBJ2-2	TGTGCCAGCAGCCCGACCTGGACAGGGGTTCGGACCGGGGAGCTGTTTTTT	CASSPTWTGVRTGELFF
.	.	TRBV2	TRBJ2-5	TGTGCCAGCTTCCCCTGGGGCGGCCAAGAGACCCAGTACTTC	CASFPWGGQETQYF
.	.	TRBV7-2	TRBJ2-5	TGTGCCAGCAGCTTACTTAGCGGAAAGTTTCAAGAGACCCAGTACTTC	CASSLLSGKFQETQYF
.	TRBD1	TRBV7-8	TRBJ2-1	TGTGCCAGCAGCTTCGTCCCCGGGACAGGGGGCAATGAGCAGTTCTTC	CASSFVPGTGGNEQFF
.	.	TRBV10-3	TRBJ1-4	TGTGCCATCAGTATGGAGTCGGAAAAACTGTTTTTT	CAISMESEKLFF
.	.	TRBV11-2	TRBJ2-3	TGTGCCAGCAGCTTAGACAGGGCGGCAGATACGCAGTATTTT	CASSLDRAADTQYF
once	.	TRBV11-3	TRBJ2-3	TGTGCCAGCAGCTTAGCCATAGCCGCAGATACGCAGTATTTT	CASSLAIAADTQYF
.	TRBD2	TRBV5-4	TRBJ2-2	TGTGCCAGCAGCTTGCCCCGGACTAGCGGCGGGGAGCTGTTTTTT	CASSLPRTSGGELFF
.	.	TRBV6-5	TRBJ2-2	TGTGCCAGCAGTTACTGGGGAGGAGGAGGCACCGGGGAGCTGTTTTTT	CASSYWGGGGTGELFF
.	.	TRBV2	TRBJ2-7	TGTGCCAGCACTACAGAGGGACACGAACCTTACGAGCAGTACTTC	CASTTEGHEPYEQYF
.	TRBD2	TRBV27	TRBJ2-1	TGTGCCAGCAGTTTAGGTGCGGGAGTCACCTACAATGAGCAGTTCTTC	CASSLGAGVTYNEQFF
.	TRBD1	TRBV11-3	TRBJ2-3	TGTGCCAGCAGCAAGACAGGGAGCACAGATACGCAGTATTTT	CASSKTGSTDTQYF
few	TRBD2	TRBV5-1	TRBJ2-1	TGCGCCAGCAGCTTTTCTAGCGGAGCCCCCTACAATGAGCAGTTCTTC	CASSFSSGAPYNEQFF
few	.	TRBV25-1	TRBJ1-2	TGTGCCAGCAGGGACAGTTATGGCTACACCTTC	CASRDSYGYTF
.	.	TRBV6-6	TRBJ2-3	TGTGCCACCGCGGGTAGCACAGATACGCAGTATTTT	CATAGSTDTQYF
.	TRBD2	TRBV2	TRBJ2-3	TGTGCCAGCAGTGGACCCCCGGGACTAGCAAGCACAGATACGCAGTATTTT	CASSGPPGLASTDTQYF
.	TRBD2	TRBV25-1	TRBJ2-3	TGTGCCAGCAGTGGGCAGCGGGGCGGCTCTAGCACAGATACGCAGTATTTT	CASSGQRGGSSTDTQYF
.	.	TRBV6-5	TRBJ1-1	TGTGCCAGCAGTTACTCGATGTCAGGGCAGACTGAAGCTTTCTTT	CASSYSMSGQTEAFF